This is a list of T cell receptor beta chains from one sample in a study of control samples from healthy donors and cancer patients. The assay was immunoSEQ multiplex PCR, and TCRdb's table has in-frame clones only and misses some. The sample yields about 220,000 clones, around 94% seen once. Sample: blood. These receptors came from a man aged 45 to 65 in good health. CDR3s include the opening cysteine and the closing phenylalanine or tryptophan. The D gene is left open where the match is weak. Only part of the rows carry a size: once, few, many, or a class if the clone is expanded.

D: NA
V: TRBV6-2/TRBV6-3
size: once
J: TRBJ1-5
DNA: TGTGCCAGCAGTTACGGGATGCAGCCCCAGCATTTT
CDR3: CASSYGMQPQHF

D: TRBD1
V: TRBV2
size: NA
J: TRBJ1-5
DNA: TGTGCCAGCAGTATATTAGGGACAGGCAATCAGCCCCAGCATTTT
CDR3: CASSILGTGNQPQHF

D: NA
V: TRBV7-2
size: NA
J: TRBJ1-4
DNA: TGTGCCAGCAGCTCAGACGTCTATTCGGGAAAACTGTTTTTT
CDR3: CASSSDVYSGKLFF

D: NA
V: TRBV27
size: few
J: TRBJ2-3
DNA: TGTGCCAGCAGTTTCTTGGGGGGTTCAGATACGCAGTATTTT
CDR3: CASSFLGGSDTQYF

D: NA
V: TRBV9
size: once
J: TRBJ1-1
DNA: TGTGCCAGCAGCACCCTAGGACACCGAAACACTGAAGCTTTCTTT
CDR3: CASSTLGHRNTEAFF

D: NA
V: TRBV5-1
size: once
J: TRBJ2-3
DNA: TGCGCCAGCAGAGGAGGGAAGTCCACAGATACGCAGTATTTT
CDR3: CASRGGKSTDTQYF

D: TRBD2
V: TRBV11-2
size: NA
J: TRBJ2-7
DNA: TGTGCCAGCAGCCCAAGGAGAGCGGGGTTCTCCTACGAGCAGTACTTC
CDR3: CASSPRRAGFSYEQYF

D: NA
V: TRBV28
size: NA
J: TRBJ1-2
DNA: TGTGCCAGCAGGGGGGGGACGGACTATGGCTACACCTTC
CDR3: CASRGGTDYGYTF

D: NA
V: TRBV29-1
size: NA
J: TRBJ2-7
DNA: TGCAGCGTTGAAGATGGGGGGCGCGAGCAGTACTTC
CDR3: CSVEDGGREQYF

D: NA
V: TRBV18
size: NA
J: TRBJ2-6
DNA: TGTGCCAGCTCACCACAGGGTGGCAGTGGGGCCAACGTCCTGACTTTC
CDR3: CASSPQGGSGANVLTF

D: NA
V: TRBV7-9
size: NA
J: TRBJ2-5
DNA: TGTGCCAGCAGCTCACATTCAGGGGAAGAGACCCAGTACTTC
CDR3: CASSSHSGEETQYF

D: NA
V: TRBV3-1/TRBV3-2
size: NA
J: TRBJ1-2
DNA: TGTGCCAGCAGCCCTCTGGCTACGGGATACTATGGCTACACCTTC
CDR3: CASSPLATGYYGYTF

D: NA
V: TRBV15
size: NA
J: TRBJ1-1
DNA: TGTGCCACCAGCAGAGATCACAACACTGAAGCTTTCTTT
CDR3: CATSRDHNTEAFF

D: NA
V: TRBV4-1
size: NA
J: TRBJ1-6
DNA: TGCGCCAGCAGCCTGGGACGGAGCTCCTATAATTCACCCCTCCACTTT
CDR3: CASSLGRSSYNSPLHF

D: NA
V: TRBV14
size: NA
J: TRBJ1-3
DNA: TGTGCCAGCAGCCAAGGGGGAAACACCATATATTTT
CDR3: CASSQGGNTIYF

D: TRBD2
V: TRBV10-3
size: NA
J: TRBJ2-1
DNA: TGTGCCATCAGCCGGGAGGAGGTGAACAATGAGCAGTTCTTC
CDR3: CAISREEVNNEQFF

D: TRBD2
V: TRBV4-2
size: NA
J: TRBJ2-5
DNA: TGTGCCAGCAGCCAGGAGCCTACTAGCGGGGGGAGGGAGACCCAGTACTTC
CDR3: CASSQEPTSGGRETQYF